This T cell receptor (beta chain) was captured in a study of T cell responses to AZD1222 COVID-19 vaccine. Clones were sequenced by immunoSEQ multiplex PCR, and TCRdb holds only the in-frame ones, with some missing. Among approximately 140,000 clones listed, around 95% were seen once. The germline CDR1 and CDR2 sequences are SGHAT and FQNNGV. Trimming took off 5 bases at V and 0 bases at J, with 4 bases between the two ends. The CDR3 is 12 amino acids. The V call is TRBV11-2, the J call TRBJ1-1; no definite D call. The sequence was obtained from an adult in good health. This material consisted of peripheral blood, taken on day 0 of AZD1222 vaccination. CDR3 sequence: CASSKVNTEAFF. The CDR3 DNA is TGTGCCAGCAGCAAAGTGAACACTGAAGCTTTCTTT.